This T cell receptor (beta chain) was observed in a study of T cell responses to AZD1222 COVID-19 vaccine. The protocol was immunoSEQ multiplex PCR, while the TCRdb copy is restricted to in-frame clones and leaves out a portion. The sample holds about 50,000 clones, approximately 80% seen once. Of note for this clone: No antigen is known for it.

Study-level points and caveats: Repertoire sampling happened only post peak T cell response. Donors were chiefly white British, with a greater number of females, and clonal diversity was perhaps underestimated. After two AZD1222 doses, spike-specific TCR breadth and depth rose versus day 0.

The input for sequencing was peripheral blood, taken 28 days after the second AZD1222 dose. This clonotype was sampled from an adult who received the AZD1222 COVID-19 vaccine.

In DNA form, the CDR3 reads TGTGCCAGCAGCCCCCGGACAGAGGAAAATGAAAAACTGTTTTTT. Translating gives CASSPRTEENEKLFF. The V and J genes are TRBV7-2 and TRBJ1-4; D is possibly TRBD1 (6 bases). This CDR3 contains 15 residues. From germline, CDR1 is SGHTA and CDR2 FQGNSA. V dropped 5 bases and J dropped 5 bases, with 15 bases sitting between them.